This T cell receptor (beta chain) was sequenced for a study of beta chain features in type 1 diabetes. V gave up 1 base and J gave up 2 bases, with 13 bases separating them. Looked up from germline, CDR1 is SGHTS and CDR2 is YDEGEE. CDR3 length: 16 residues. Reverse transcribing all isolated RNA meant expressed TCRB transcripts were sequenced. Data came from immunoSEQ multiplex PCR; TCRdb stores just in-frame clones and leaves some out. The profile covers over 120,000 clones, with about 9.2% appearing a single time and roughly 0.74% taken by the ten largest. This sequence was found in a man aged 18 to 30 in good health. Sequencing was done on a sample of central memory CD4+ T cells from blood. This chain uses TRBV5-8 with TRBJ2-4; no clear D. This CDR3 reads CASSLPTAGSKNIQYF. The CDR3 DNA reads TGTGCCAGCAGCTTGCCGACCGCCGGGTCCAAAAACATTCAGTACTTC.